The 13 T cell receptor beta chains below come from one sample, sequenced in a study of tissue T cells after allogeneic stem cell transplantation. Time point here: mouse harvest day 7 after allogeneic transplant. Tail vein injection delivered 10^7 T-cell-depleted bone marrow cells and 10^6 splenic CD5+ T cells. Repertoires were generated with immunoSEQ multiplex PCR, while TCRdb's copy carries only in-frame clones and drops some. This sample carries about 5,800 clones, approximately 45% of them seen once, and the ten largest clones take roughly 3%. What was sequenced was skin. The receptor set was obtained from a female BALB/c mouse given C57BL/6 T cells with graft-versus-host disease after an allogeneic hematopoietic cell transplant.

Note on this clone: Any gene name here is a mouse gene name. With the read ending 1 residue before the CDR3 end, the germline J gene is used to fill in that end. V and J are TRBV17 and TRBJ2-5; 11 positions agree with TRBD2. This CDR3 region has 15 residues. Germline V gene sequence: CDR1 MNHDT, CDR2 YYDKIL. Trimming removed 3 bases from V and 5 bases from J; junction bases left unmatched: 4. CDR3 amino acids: CASSRPGTGGDTQYF. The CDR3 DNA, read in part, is TGTGCTAGCAGTAGGCCCGGGACTGGGGGAGACACCCAGTAC.

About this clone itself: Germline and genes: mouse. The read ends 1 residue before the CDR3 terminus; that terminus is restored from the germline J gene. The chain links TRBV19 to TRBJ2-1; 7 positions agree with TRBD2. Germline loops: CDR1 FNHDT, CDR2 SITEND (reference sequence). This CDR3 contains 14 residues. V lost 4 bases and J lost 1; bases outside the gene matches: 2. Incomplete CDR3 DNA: TGTGCCAGCAGTGGACTGGAGAACTATGCTGAGCAGTTC. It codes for CASSGLENYAEQF. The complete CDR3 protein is CASSGLENYAEQFF.

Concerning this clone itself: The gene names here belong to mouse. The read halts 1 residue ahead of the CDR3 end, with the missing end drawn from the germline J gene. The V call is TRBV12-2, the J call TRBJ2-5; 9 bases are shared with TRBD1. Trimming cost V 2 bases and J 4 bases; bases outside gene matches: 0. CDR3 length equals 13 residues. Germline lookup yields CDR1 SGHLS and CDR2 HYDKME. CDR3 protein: CASSRQGEDTQYF. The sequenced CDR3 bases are TGTGCCAGCTCTCGACAGGGGGAAGACACCCAGTAC.

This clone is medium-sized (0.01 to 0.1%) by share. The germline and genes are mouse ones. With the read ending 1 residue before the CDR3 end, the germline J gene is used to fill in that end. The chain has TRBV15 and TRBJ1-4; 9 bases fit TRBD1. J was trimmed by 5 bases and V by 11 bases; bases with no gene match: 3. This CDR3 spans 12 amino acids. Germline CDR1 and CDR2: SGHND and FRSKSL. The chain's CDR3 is CAAGTGNERLFF. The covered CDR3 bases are TGTGCCGCCGGGACAGGGAACGAAAGATTATTT.

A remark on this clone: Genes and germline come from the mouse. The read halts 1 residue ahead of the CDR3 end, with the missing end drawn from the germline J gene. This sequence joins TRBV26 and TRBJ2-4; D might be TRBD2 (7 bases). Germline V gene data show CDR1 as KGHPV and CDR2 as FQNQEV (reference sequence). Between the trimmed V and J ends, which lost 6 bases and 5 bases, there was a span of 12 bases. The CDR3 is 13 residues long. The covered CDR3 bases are TGTGCCAGCAGCCAAGGGGGGGGAAACACCTTGTAC. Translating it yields CASSQGGGNTLY. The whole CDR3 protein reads CASSQGGGNTLYF.

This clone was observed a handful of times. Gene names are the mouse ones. Partial CDR3 DNA: TGTGCCAGCGGTGATGCCCCAGGGGGCTATGCTGAGCAGTTC. This gives the protein CASGDAPGGYAEQF. The entire CDR3 is CASGDAPGGYAEQFF. V usage is TRBV13-2 and J usage is TRBJ2-1; 7 nucleotides agree with TRBD1. The read halts 1 residue ahead of the CDR3 end, with the missing end drawn from the germline J gene. CDR3 size: 15 residues. CDR1 and CDR2 (germline): NNHNN, SYGAGS (reference sequence). J gave up 3 bases and V 0 bases, and 3 bases lay outside the gene matches.

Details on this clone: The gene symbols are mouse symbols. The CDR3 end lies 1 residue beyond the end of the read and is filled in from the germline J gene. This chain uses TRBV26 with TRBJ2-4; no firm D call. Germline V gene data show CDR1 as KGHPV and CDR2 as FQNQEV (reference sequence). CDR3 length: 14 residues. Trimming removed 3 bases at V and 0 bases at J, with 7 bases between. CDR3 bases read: TGTGCCAGCAGTCTCACGGACAGTCAAAACACCTTGTAC. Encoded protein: CASSLTDSQNTLY. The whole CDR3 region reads CASSLTDSQNTLYF.

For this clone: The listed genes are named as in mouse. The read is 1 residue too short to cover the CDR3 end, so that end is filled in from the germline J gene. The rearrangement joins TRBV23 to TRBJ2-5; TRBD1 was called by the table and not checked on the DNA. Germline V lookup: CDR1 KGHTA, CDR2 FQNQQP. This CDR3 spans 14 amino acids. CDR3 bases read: TGCTCCAGCAGTCAAACAATTAACCAAGACACCCAGTAC. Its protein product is CSSSQTINQDTQY. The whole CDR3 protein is CSSSQTINQDTQYF.

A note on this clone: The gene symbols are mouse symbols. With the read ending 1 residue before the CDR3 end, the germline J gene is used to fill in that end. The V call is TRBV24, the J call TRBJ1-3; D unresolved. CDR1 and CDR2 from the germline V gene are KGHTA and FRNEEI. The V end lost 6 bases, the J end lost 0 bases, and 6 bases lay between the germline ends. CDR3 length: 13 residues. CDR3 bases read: TGTGCCAGCAGGGGGATTTCTGGAAATACGCTCTAT. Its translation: CASRGISGNTLY. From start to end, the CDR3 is CASRGISGNTLYF.

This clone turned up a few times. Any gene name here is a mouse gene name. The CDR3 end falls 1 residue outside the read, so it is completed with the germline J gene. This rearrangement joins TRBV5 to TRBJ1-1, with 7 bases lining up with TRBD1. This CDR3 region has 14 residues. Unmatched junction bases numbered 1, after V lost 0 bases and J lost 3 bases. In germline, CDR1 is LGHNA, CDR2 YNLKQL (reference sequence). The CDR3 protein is CASSQDGTDTEVFF. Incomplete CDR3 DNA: TGTGCCAGCAGCCAAGACGGGACAGACACAGAAGTCTTC.

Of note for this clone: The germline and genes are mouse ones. The CDR3 loop reads CASSDHEQYF. The part of the CDR3 DNA that was read is TGTGCCAGCAGTGATCATGAACAGTAC. The chain carries TRBV13-1 and TRBJ2-7; D is ambiguous. The sequenced fragment ends 1 residue before the CDR3 boundary, so the rest is inferred from the germline J gene. CDR1 and CDR2 from the germline V gene are NSHNY and SYGAGN. The CDR3 sequence is 10 residues long. V lost 1 base and J lost 5, with 1 base in between.

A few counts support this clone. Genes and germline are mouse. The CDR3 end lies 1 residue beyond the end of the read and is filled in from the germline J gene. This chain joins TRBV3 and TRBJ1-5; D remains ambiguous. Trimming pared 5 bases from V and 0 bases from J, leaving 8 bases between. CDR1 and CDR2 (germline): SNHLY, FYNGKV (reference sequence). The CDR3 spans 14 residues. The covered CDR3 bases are TGTGCCAGCAGCCGGGTCTATAACAACCAGGCTCCGCTT. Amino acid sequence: CASSRVYNNQAPL. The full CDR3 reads CASSRVYNNQAPLF. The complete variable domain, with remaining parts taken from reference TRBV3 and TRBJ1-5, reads GPKVLQIPSHQIIDMGQMVTLNCDPVSNHLYFYWYKQILGQQMEFLVNFYNGKVMEKSKLFKDQFSVERPDGSYFTLKIQPTALEDSAVYFCASSRVYNNQAPLFGEGTRLSVL.

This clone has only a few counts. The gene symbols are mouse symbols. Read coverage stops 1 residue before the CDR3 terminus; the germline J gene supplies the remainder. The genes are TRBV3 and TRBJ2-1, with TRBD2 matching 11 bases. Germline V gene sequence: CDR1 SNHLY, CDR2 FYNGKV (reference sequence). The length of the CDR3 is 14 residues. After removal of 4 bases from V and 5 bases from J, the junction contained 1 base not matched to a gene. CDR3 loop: CASSSDWGDAEQFF. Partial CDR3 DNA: TGTGCCAGCAGCTCGGACTGGGGGGATGCTGAGCAGTTC.